This T cell receptor beta chain was captured in a study of blood T cell repertoires in COVID-19. Clinical history reported by participants formed the basis on which cohorts were assigned. The CDR3 is 17 amino acids. In the study's own analysis: Counts of nucleated cells, estimated from reference gene primer amplification, were obtained. Clones were sequenced by immunoSEQ multiplex PCR, and TCRdb holds only the in-frame ones, with some missing. That table gives V, J and clone size, and the DNA gave D and trimming. The data show roughly 250,000 clones, 80% to 90% seen once. The rearrangement joins TRBV21-1 to TRBJ1-1; TRBD1 is taken as the D call from the table, unchecked against the DNA. TRBV21-1 counts as a pseudogene. Sequenced material: PBMCs or T cells enriched from blood (not recorded which). The sequence derives from a woman aged 40-49 years who had been exposed to COVID-19. The CDR3 loop reads CASSKERRGHQNTEAFF. For the CDR3, the DNA is TGTGCCAGCAGCAAAGAACGTCGGGGACACCAGAACACTGAAGCTTTCTTT.